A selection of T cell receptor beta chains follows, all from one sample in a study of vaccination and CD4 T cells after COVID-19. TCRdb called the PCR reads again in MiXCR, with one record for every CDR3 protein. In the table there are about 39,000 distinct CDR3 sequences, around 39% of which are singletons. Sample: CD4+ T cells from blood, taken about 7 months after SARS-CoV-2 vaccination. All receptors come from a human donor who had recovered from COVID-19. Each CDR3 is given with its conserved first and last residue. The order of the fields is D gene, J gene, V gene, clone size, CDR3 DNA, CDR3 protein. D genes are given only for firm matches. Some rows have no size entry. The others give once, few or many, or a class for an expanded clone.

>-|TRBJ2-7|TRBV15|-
TGTGCCACCAGCATGACTGGACAAATCGGCGAGCAGTACTTC
CATSMTGQIGEQYF
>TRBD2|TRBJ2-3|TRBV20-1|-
TGCAGTGCTTCATTAGCGGGATCGGTCACAGATACGCAGTATTTT
CSASLAGSVTDTQYF
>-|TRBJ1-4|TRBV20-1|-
TGCAGTGCTAGAGATGTGGCAGGGGCGAATGAAAAACTGTTTTTT
CSARDVAGANEKLFF
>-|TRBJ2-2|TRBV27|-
TGTGCCAGCAGTTTCTGGTTTGGGACCGGGGAGCTGTTTTTT
CASSFWFGTGELFF
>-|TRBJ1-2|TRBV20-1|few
TGCAGTGCTAGAGAACAATATAGGTATGGCTACACCTTC
CSAREQYRYGYTF
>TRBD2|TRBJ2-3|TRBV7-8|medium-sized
TGTGCCAGCAGCTTACGAAGCGGGAACACAGATACGCAGTATTTT
CASSLRSGNTDTQYF
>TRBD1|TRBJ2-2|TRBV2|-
TGTGCCAGCAGTAGACAGGGGGGTAACACCGGGGAGCTGTTTTTT
CASSRQGGNTGELFF
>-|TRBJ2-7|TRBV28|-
TGTGCCAGCGTAAGTTTAAACTACGAGCAGTACTTC
CASVSLNYEQYF
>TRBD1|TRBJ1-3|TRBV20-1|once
TGCAGTGCTACGGGACAGGATGGAAGAAACACCATATATTTT
CSATGQDGRNTIYF
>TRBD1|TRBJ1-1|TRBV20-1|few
TGCAGTGCGTTGGGACAGATGAACACTGAAGCTTTCTTT
CSALGQMNTEAFF
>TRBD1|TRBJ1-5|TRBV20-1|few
TGCAGTGCTAAAGGGGGGGGACAGGATCAGCCCCAGCATTTT
CSAKGGGQDQPQHF
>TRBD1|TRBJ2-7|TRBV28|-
TGTGCCAGCAGTTTACCGGGGACAGCCTACGAGCAGTACTTC
CASSLPGTAYEQYF
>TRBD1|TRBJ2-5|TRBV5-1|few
TGCGCCAGCAGCTTGAGGACAGGGGGCCAAGAGACCCAGTACTTC
CASSLRTGGQETQYF
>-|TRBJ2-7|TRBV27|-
TGTGCCAGCAGTTTAAGTCAGGGGGGACCTTACGAGCAGTACTTC
CASSLSQGGPYEQYF
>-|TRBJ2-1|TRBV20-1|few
TGCAGTGCTAGGATCTTTTGGGAGGAGAATGAGCAGTTCTTC
CSARIFWEENEQFF
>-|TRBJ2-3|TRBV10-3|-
TGTGCCACCCGCGAGGATATCGGCACAGATACGCAGTATTTT
CATREDIGTDTQYF
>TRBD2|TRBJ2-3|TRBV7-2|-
TGTGCCAGCAGTCCGGGGGGGTTTGATGCAGATACGCAGTATTTT
CASSPGGFDADTQYF
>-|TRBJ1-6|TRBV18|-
TGTGCCAGCTCACCACGGTGGAATTCACCCCTCCACTTT
CASSPRWNSPLHF
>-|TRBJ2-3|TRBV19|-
TGTGCCAGTAGTATCTTACTTCAAGATACGCAGTATTTT
CASSILLQDTQYF
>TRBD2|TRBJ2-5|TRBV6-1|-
TGTGCCAGCGGACCCACTAGCGGGTTAGAGACCCAGTACTTC
CASGPTSGLETQYF
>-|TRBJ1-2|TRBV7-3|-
TGTGCCAGCAGCCCCAAGGGTGCGGGATCTAGGGGAGGCTACACCTTC
CASSPKGAGSRGGYTF
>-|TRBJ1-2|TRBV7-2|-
TGTGCCAGCAGCTTAGGGGTCGGCGGCTACACCTTC
CASSLGVGGYTF
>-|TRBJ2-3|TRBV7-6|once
TGTGCCAGCAGCTGGGCGGCAGGACCCACAGATACGCAGTATTTT
CASSWAAGPTDTQYF
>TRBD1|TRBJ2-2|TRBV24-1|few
TGTGCCACCGGACAGGGGCCGAACACCGGGGAGCTGTTTTTT
CATGQGPNTGELFF
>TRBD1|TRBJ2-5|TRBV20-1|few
TGCAGTGCTAGCGGGACAGTCCAAGAGACCCAGTACTTC
CSASGTVQETQYF
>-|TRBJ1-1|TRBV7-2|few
TGTGCCAGCAGCTTCGGGACGCAGGCTAACACTGAAGCTTTCTTT
CASSFGTQANTEAFF
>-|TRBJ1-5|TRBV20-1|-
TGCAGTGCGAGTGAGGCAACCGATCAGCCCCAGCATTTT
CSASEATDQPQHF
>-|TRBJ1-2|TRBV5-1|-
TGCGCCAGCAGCTTTTCAGGGGATCAAAACTATGGCTACACCTTC
CASSFSGDQNYGYTF
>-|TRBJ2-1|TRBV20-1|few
TGCAGTGGCACCCCGTTGGGGTTTGGGGAGCAGTTCTTC
CSGTPLGFGEQFF
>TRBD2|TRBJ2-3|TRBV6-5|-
TGTGCCAGCAGTTACTCGATGTCTAGCGGGATGAGTAGCACAGATACGCAGTATTTT
CASSYSMSSGMSSTDTQYF
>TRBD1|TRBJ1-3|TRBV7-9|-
TGTGCCAGCAGCTCCCCAGGGGGTAGGAGAAACACCATATATTTT
CASSSPGGRRNTIYF
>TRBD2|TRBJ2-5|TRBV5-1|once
TGCGCCAGCAGCTTGGCGGGGACTAGCGGACAAGAGACCCAGTACTTC
CASSLAGTSGQETQYF
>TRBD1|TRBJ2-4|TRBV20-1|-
TGCAGTGCTAGAGATCGGGGACAGGGGAACCCCAAAAACATTCAGTACTTC
CSARDRGQGNPKNIQYF
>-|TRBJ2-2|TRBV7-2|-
TGTGCCAGCAGCGCCTCCAAGGGCGGGGAGCTGTTTTTT
CASSASKGGELFF
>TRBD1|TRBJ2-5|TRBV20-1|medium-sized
TGCAGTGCTAGGACAGGGGATCAGAGGGAGACCCAGTACTTC
CSARTGDQRETQYF
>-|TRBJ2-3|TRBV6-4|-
TGTGCCAGCAGTGACTCAGGGGGACGGGATACGCAGTATTTT
CASSDSGGRDTQYF
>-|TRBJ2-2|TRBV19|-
TGTGCCAGTAGTGGAGACTACACCGGGGAGCTGTTTTTT
CASSGDYTGELFF
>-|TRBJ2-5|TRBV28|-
TGTGCCAGCAGTTTACGACTAGTGCGGGAGACCCAGTACTTC
CASSLRLVRETQYF
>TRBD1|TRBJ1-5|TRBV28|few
TGTGCCAGCGGCCGGGACAGGAGTTATAGCAATCAGCCCCAGCATTTT
CASGRDRSYSNQPQHF
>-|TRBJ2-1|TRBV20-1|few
TGCAGTGCTAGGGGGATAAACTACAATGAGCAGTTCTTC
CSARGINYNEQFF
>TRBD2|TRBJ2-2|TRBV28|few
TGTGCCAGCAGTTTTACGGGTCTAGCGGGGAACACCGGGGAGCTGTTTTTT
CASSFTGLAGNTGELFF
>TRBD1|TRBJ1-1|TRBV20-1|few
TGCAGTGCTAGAGATCAGGGACAGCAAAAAGCTTTCTTT
CSARDQGQQKAFF
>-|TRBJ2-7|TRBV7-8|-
TGTGCCAGCAGCTTAGCGCAGGGTTACTCCTACGAGCAGTACTTC
CASSLAQGYSYEQYF
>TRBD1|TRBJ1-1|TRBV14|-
TGTGCCAGCAGCCAAGATGACAGGGTCTACACTGAAGCTTTCTTT
CASSQDDRVYTEAFF
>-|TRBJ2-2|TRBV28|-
TGTGCCAGCAGGACGGGACTTAACACCGGGGAGCTGTTTTTT
CASRTGLNTGELFF
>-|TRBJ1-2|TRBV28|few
TGTGCCAGCAGTTCCACCAAGGACAGAGGGGGTTATGGCTACACCTTC
CASSSTKDRGGYGYTF
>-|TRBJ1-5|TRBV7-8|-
TGTGCCAGCAGCTTAACTACAGGGAGCAATCAGCCCCAGCATTTT
CASSLTTGSNQPQHF
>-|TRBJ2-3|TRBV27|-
TGTGCCAGCACACGCGGTCACACAGATACGCAGTATTTT
CASTRGHTDTQYF
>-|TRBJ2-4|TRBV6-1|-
TGTGCCAGCAGTGACCCGGCAGCCAAAAACATTCAGTACTTC
CASSDPAAKNIQYF
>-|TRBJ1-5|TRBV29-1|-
TGCAGCGTTGCGGAAAACTTAAATCAGCCCCAGCATTTT
CSVAENLNQPQHF
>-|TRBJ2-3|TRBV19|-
TGTGCCAGTAGTATAGGGGACGGACCCACAGATACGCAGTATTTT
CASSIGDGPTDTQYF
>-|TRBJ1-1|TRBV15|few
TGTGCCACCAGCAGGCACAGGGTCTTCGCTGAAGCTTTCTTT
CATSRHRVFAEAFF
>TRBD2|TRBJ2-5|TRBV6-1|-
TGTGCCAGCAGCCCAGGACTAGCGGGACAGACCCAGTACTTC
CASSPGLAGQTQYF
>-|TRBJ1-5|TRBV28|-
TGTGCCAGCAAGGGAGCGGGCAGAGTCAATCAGCCCCAGCATTTT
CASKGAGRVNQPQHF
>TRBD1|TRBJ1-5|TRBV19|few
TGTGCCAGTAGGACGAGCCGGGACAGTAATCAGCCCCAGCATTTT
CASRTSRDSNQPQHF
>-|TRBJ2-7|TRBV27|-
TGTGCCAGCAGTTTATCAGTCTACCCCTACGAGCAGTACTTC
CASSLSVYPYEQYF
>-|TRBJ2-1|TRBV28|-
TGTGCCACGGCGGGACAGTCGTTTGGGGGCCGCAACAATCGGGAGCATAAGCCGTTCTTC
CATAGQSFGGRNNREHKPFF
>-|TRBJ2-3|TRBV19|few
TGTGCCAGTACCACAAGTGGGTCTAGCACAGATACGCAGTATTTT
CASTTSGSSTDTQYF
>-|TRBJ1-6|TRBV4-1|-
TGCGCCAGCAGCCTTCAAAAACTACAGAACTATAATTCACCCCTCCACTTT
CASSLQKLQNYNSPLHF
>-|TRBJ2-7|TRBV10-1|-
TGCGCCAGCAGCGCCGGGACTTATAACGAGCAGTACTTC
CASSAGTYNEQYF